This TCR beta chain emerged from a study of blood T cell repertoires in COVID-19. Profiling relied on immunoSEQ multiplex PCR, and the TCRdb table lists in-frame clones only, not all of them. In the table there are over 85,000 clones, 85% of which are singletons. This CDR3 contains 16 residues. V lost 3 bases and J lost 6, with 24 bases in between. The germline CDR1 and CDR2 sequences are GTSNPN and SVGIG (reference sequence). This clonotype was sampled from a man of 80 years or more with acute or convalescent COVID-19. V gene TRBV30 combines with J gene TRBJ2-7; D is perhaps TRBD2 (6 bases). Source material: peripheral blood. Here the CDR3 reads CAWSLGSGSRSREQYF. The CDR3 bases are TGTGCCTGGAGCCTCGGTAGCGGAAGTCGGAGTCGCGAGCAGTACTTC.